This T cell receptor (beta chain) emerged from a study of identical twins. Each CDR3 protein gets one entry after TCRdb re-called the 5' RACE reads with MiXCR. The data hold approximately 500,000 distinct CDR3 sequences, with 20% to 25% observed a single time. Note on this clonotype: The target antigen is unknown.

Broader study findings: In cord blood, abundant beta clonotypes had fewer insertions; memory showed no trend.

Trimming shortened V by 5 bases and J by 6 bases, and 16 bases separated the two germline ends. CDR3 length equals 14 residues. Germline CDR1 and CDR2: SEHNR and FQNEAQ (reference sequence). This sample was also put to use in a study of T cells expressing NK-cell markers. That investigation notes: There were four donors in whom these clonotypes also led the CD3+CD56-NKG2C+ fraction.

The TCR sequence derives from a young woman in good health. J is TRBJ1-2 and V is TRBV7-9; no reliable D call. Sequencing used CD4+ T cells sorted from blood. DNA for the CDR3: TGTGCCAGCAGCCCCCTCTGGGGAGCGGATGGCTACACCTTC. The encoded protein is CASSPLWGADGYTF. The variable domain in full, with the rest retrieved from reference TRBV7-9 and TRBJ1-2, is DTGVSQNPRHKITKRGQNVTFRCDPISEHNRLYWYRQTLGQGPEFLTYFQNEAQLEKSRLLSDRFSAERPKGSFSTLEIQRTEQGDSAMYLCASSPLWGADGYTFGSGTRLTVV.